This TCR beta chain comes out of a study of T cell changes during pregnancy in multiple sclerosis. CDR1 is SGHTA, CDR2 FQGTGA, per germline. V was shortened by 5 bases and J by 7 bases, with 9 bases between the two germline ends. This CDR3 comprises 12 residues. Only in-frame clones appear in the TCRdb table, and some are missing; sequencing was by immunoSEQ multiplex PCR. Of 70,000 to 85,000 clones detected, approximately 90% appear once; the ten largest clones hold approximately 1.4%. This chain uses TRBV7-3 with TRBJ2-1; D remains ambiguous. The clonotype comes from a female donor with multiple sclerosis, enrolled in a pregnancy study. Specimen: peripheral blood, collected before pregnancy. The CDR3 DNA reads TGTGCCAGCAGCCTAAAGAGAAATGAGCAGTTCTTC. Translated, it gives CASSLKRNEQFF.